This T cell receptor beta chain derives from a study of T cells in localized non-small cell lung cancer. Study outcomes and limitations: Uninvolved adjacent lung, not tumor, had the highest T cell clonality. Adjacent lung had a median about 55 of the 100 largest tumor clones.

With regard to this clone: What it binds is unknown.

The CDR3 runs 14 residues. Deletions cut 7 bases from V and 2 bases from J, with 14 bases between. The germline CDR1 and CDR2 sequences are WSHSY and SAAADI. Method: immunoSEQ multiplex PCR; TCRdb's copy keeps in-frame clones and lacks some. The sample yields under 6,000 clones, around 83% seen once. This sequence originates from a female donor over 55 with stage II lung adenocarcinoma. The sample was peripheral blood mononuclear cells, taken before any cancer treatment. The genes are TRBV10-2 and TRBJ1-1; D is ambiguous. The CDR3 DNA reads as TGCGCCAGCACCTTTGGACTAATTAACACTGAAGCTTTCTTT. Translating it yields CASTFGLINTEAFF.